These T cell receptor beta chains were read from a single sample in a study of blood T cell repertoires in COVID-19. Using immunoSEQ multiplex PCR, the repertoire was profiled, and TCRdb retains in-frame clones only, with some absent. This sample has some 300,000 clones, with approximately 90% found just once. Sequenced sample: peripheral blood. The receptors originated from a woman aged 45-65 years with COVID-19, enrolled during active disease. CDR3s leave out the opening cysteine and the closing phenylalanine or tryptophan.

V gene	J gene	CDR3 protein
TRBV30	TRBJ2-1	AWSVHSGYNEQF
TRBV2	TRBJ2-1	ASKTSNEQF
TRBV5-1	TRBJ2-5	ASSLGGTGETQY
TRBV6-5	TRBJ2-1	ASSYLAGAAYNEQF
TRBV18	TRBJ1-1	ASSPQTGSNTEAF
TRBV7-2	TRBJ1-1	ASSLGGAGMNTEAF
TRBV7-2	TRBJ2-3	ASSLTSLIADTQY
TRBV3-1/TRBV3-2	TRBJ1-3	ASSHGEGNTIY
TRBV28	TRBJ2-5	ASSLVQRETQY
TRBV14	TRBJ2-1	ASSLLAGGENEQF
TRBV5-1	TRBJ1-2	ASSWEGQGSGYT
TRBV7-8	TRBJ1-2	ASSLASHGQAYGYT
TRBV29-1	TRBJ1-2	SVEWGTANYGYT
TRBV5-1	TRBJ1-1	ASSPKQGSSTEAF
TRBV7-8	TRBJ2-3	ASSLFAGSDTQY
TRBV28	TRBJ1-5	ASSSDGNSNQPQH
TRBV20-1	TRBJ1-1	SASFSYTEAF
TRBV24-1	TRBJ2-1	ATSDSPRGPVNEQF
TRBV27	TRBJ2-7	ASTAGGGYEQY
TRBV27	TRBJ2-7	ASTLRAGGAYEQY
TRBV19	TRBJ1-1	ASIGTGQRLNTEAF
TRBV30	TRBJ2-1	AWRSGQGAYNEQF
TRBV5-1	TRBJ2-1	ASSPRDRGRAVEQF
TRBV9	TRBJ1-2	ASSVETGALYGYT
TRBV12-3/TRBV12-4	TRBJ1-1	AFQNPPGEAF
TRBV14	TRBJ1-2	ASSFGTGTTYGYT
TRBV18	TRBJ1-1	ASSSGDRGLEAF
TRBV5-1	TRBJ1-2	ASSLSSGFYGYT
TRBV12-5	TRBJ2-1	ASGYTLSGNSYNEQF
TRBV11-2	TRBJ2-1	ASSLLRGYNEQF
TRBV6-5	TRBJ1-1	ASSRDRKAF
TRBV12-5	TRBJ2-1	ASAKINRVGNEQF
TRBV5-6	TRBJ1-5	ASSLRGYSNQPQH
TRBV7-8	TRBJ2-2	ASSLSVAGVPGELF
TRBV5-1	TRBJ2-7	ASSLEAGGPKEQY
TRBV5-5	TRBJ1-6	ASGALRGIYNSPLH
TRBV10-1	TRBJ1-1	ASRKGQGNTEAF
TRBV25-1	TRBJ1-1	ASSVGAGAF
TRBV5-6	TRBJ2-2	ASSFQGYTGELF
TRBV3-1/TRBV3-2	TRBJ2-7	ASSQDRPAGDGEQY
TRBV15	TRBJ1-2	ATSNSGGAGYGYT
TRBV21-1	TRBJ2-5	ASSKVEGPTDQETQY
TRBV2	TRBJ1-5	ASSVFQGNQPQH
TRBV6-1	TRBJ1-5	ASSGRQGSSNQPQH
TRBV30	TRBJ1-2	AWQEDRGFGYT
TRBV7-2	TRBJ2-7	ASSLGLAVISYEQY
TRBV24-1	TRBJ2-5	ATSDHGLAREETQY
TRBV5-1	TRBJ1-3	ASSLGTVSSSGNTIY
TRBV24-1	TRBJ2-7	ATSERRTSGTREQY